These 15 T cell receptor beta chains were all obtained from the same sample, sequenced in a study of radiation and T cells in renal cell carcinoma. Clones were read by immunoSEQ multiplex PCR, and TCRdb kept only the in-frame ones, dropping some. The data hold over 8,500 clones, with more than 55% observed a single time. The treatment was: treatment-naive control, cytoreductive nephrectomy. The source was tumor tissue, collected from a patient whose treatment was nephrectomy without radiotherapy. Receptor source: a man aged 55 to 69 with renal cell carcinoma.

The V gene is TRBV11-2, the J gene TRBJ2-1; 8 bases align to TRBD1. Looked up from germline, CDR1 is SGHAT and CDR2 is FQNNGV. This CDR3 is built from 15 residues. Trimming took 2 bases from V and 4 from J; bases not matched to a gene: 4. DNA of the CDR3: TGTGCCAGCAGCTTAATCAGGGGGCTGTACAATGAGCAGTTCTTC. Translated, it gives CASSLIRGLYNEQFF.

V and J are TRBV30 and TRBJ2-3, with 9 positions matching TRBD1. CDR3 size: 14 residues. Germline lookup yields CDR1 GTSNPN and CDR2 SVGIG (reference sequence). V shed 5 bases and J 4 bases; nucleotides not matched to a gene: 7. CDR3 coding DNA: TGTGCCTGGTTGGCCACAGGGGGCTCAGATACGCAGTATTTT. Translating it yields CAWLATGGSDTQYF.

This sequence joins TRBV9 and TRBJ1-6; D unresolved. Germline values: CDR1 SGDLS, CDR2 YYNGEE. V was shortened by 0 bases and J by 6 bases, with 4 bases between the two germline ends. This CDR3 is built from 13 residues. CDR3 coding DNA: TGTGCCAGCAGCGTAGGGGTTAATTCACCCCTCCACTTT. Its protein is CASSVGVNSPLHF.

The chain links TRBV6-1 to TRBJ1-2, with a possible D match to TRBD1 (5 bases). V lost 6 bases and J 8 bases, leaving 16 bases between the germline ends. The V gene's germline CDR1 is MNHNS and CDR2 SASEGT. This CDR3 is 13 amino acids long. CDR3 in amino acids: CASRDEGAFGYTF. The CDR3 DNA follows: TGTGCCAGCAGGGACGAAGGGGCTTTCGGCTACACCTTC.

In DNA, the CDR3 is TGTGCCAGCAGGCTACGGGACAGGGTGGGTGAGCAGTACTTC. As protein: CASRLRDRVGEQYF. V gene TRBV28 combines with J gene TRBJ2-7; TRBD1 matches at 9 bases. CDR1 and CDR2 from the germline V gene are MDHEN and SYDVKM. The trim removed 6 bases at V and 7 bases at J, leaving 10 bases unmatched. The CDR3 totals 14 residues.

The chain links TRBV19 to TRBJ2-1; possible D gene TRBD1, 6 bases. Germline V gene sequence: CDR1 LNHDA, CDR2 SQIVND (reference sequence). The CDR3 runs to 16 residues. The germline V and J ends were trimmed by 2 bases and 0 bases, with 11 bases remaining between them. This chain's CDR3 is CASSIWGQSSYNEQFF. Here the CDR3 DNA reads TGTGCCAGTAGTATATGGGGGCAGAGCTCCTACAATGAGCAGTTCTTC. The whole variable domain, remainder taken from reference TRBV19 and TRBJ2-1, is DGGITQSPKYLFRKEGQNVTLSCEQNLNHDAMYWYRQDPGQGLRLIYYSQIVNDFQKGDIAEGYSVSREKKESFPLTVTSAQKNPTAFYLCASSIWGQSSYNEQFFGPGTRLTVL.

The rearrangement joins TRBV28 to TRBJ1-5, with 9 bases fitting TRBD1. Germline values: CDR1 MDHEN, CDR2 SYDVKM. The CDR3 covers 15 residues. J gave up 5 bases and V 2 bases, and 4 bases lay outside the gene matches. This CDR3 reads CASSLRGTGHQPQHF. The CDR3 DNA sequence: TGTGCCAGCAGTTTAAGAGGGACAGGGCATCAGCCCCAGCATTTT.

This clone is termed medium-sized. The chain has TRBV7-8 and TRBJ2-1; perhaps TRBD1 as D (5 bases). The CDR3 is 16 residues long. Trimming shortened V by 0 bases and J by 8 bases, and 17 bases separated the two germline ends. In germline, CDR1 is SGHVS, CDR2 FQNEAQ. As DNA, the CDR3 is TGTGCCAGCAGCTTAGCGCAGGGCGCCCCAACGGATGAGCAGTTCTTC. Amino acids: CASSLAQGAPTDEQFF. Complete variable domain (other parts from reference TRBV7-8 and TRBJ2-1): GAGVSQSPRYKVAKRGQDVALRCDPISGHVSLFWYQQALGQGPEFLTYFQNEAQLDKSGLPSDRFFAERPEGSVSTLKIQRTQQEDSAVYLCASSLAQGAPTDEQFFGPGTRLTVL.

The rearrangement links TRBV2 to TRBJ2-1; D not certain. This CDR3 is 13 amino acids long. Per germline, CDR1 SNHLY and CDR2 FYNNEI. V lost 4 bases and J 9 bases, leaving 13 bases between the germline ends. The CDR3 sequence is CASSGSRESEQFF. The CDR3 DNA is TGTGCCAGCAGTGGATCCCGAGAGAGTGAGCAGTTCTTC.

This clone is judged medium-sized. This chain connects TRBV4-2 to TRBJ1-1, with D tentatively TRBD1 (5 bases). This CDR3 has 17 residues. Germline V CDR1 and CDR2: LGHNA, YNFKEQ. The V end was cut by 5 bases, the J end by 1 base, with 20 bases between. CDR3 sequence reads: CASSSQTGATRNTEAFF. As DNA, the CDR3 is TGTGCCAGCAGCTCGCAAACCGGGGCAACCAGGAACACTGAAGCTTTCTTT.

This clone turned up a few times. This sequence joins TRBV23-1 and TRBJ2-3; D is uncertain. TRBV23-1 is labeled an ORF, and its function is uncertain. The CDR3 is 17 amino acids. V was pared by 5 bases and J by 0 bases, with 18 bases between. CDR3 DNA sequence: TGCGCCAGCAGTAGTTTGCAACTGGGCCCTAGCACAGATACGCAGTATTTT. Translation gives CASSSLQLGPSTDTQYF.

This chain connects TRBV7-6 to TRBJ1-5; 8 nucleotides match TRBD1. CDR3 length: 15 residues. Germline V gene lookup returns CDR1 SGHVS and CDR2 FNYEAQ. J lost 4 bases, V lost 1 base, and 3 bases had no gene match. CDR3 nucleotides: TGTGCCAGCAGCTTAGGGACAGGGACTAATCAGCCCCAGCATTTT. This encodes CASSLGTGTNQPQHF.

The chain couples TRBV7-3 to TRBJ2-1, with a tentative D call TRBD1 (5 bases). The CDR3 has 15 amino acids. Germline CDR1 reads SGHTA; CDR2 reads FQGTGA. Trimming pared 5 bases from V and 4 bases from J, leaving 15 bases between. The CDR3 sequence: CASSPFRGVYNEQFF. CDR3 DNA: TGTGCCAGCAGCCCGTTTAGGGGCGTGTACAATGAGCAGTTCTTC.

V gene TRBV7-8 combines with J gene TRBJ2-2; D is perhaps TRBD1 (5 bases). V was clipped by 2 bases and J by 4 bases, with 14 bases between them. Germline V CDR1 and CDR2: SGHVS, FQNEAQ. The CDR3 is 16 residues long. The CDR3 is CASSLSVGAGTGELFF. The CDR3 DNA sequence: TGTGCCAGCAGCTTATCCGTTGGGGCAGGCACCGGGGAGCTGTTTTTT.

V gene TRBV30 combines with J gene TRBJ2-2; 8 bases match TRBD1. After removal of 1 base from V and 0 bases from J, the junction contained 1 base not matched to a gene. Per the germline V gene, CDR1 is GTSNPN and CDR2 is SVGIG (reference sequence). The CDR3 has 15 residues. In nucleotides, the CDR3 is TGTGCCTGGAGTGCAGGGGGCGCGAACACCGGGGAGCTGTTTTTT. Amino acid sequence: CAWSAGGANTGELFF.